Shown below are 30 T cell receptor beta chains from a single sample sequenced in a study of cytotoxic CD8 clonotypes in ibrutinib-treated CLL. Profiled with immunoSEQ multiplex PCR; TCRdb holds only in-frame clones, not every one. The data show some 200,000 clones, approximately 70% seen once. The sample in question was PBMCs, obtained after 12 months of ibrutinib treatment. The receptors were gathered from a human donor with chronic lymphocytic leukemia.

The CDR3 loop reads CASLPRRGGRVYGYTF. CDR3 DNA sequence: TGTGCCAGCCTACCCCGGAGAGGGGGCCGGGTCTATGGCTACACCTTC. The gene calls are TRBV27 and TRBJ1-2, with 7 bases matching TRBD1. After removal of 8 bases from V and 4 bases from J, the junction contained 16 bases not matched to a gene. Germline V gives CDR1 MNHEY, CDR2 SMNVEV (reference sequence). This CDR3 spans 16 amino acids.

The CDR3 sequence: CASKQTPNTEAFF. The DNA for the CDR3 is TGTGCCAGCAAACAAACACCCAACACTGAAGCTTTCTTT. The chain uses TRBV6-6 and TRBJ1-1; D unresolved. The ends were cut back, 7 bases at V and 2 bases at J, with 11 bases in the middle. This CDR3 is built from 13 residues. The germline gives CDR1 MNHNY, CDR2 SVGAGI (reference sequence).

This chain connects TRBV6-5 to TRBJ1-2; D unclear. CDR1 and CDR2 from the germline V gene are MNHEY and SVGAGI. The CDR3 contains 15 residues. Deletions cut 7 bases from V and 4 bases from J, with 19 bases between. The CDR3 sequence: CASTRDGSAGYGYTF. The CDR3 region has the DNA TGTGCCAGCACCCGCGACGGGTCAGCGGGCTATGGCTACACCTTC.

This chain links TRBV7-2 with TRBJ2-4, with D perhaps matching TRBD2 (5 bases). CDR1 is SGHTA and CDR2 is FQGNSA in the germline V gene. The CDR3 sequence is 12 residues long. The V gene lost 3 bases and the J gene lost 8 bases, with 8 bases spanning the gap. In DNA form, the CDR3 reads TGTGCCAGCAGCTTCGAGGGTGACATTCAGTACTTC. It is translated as CASSFEGDIQYF.

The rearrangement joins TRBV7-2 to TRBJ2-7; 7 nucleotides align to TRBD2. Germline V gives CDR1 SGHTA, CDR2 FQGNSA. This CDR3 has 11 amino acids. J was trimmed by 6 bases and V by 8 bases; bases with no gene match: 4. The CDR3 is CASQAGIEQYF. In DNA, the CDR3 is TGTGCCAGCCAAGCGGGGATCGAGCAGTACTTC.

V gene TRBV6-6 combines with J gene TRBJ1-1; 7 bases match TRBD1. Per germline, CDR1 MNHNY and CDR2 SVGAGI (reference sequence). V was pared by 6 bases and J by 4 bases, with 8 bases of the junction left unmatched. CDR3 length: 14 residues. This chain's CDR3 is CASSRDRLITEAFF. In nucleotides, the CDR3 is TGTGCCAGCAGCAGGGACAGATTAATCACTGAAGCTTTCTTT.

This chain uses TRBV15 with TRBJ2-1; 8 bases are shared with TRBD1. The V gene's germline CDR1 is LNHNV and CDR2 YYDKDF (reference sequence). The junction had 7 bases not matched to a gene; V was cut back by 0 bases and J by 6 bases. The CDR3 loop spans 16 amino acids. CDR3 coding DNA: TGTGCCACCAGCAGAGACCAGGGGGCTAGCTCCAATGAGCAGTTCTTC. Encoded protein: CATSRDQGASSNEQFF.

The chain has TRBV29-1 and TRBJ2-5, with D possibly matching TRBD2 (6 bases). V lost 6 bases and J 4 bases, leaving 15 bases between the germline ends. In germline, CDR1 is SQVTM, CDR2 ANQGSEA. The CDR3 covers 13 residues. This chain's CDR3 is CSVGEVMGETQYF. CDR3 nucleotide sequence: TGCAGCGTCGGGGAGGTGATGGGAGAGACCCAGTACTTC.

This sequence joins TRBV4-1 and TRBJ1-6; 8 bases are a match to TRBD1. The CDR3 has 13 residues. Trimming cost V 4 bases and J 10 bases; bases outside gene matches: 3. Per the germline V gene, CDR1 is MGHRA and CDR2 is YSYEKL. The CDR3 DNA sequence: TGCGCCAGCAGCCCGGACAGGGAATCACCCCTCCACTTT. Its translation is CASSPDRESPLHF.

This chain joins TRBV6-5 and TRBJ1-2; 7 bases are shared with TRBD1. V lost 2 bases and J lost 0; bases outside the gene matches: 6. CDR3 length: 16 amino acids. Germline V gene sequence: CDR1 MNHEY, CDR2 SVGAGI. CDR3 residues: CASSYGTGEANYGYTF. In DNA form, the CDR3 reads TGTGCCAGCAGTTACGGTACAGGGGAAGCTAACTATGGCTACACCTTC.

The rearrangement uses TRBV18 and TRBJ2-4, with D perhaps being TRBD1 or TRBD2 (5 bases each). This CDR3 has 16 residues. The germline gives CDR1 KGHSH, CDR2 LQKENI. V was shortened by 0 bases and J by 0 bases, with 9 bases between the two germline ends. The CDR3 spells CASSPPGRLAKNIQYF. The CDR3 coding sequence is TGTGCCAGCTCACCACCGGGACGGTTAGCCAAAAACATTCAGTACTTC.

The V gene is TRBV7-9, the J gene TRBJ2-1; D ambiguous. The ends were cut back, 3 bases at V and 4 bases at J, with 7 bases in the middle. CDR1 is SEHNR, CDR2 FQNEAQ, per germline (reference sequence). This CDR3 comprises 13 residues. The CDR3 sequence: CASSFGTYNEQFF. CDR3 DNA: TGTGCCAGCAGCTTCGGCACTTACAATGAGCAGTTCTTC.

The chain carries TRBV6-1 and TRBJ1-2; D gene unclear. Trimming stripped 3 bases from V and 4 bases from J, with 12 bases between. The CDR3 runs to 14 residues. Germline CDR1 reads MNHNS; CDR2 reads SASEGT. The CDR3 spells CASSDARGIYGYTF. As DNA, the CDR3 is TGTGCCAGCAGTGATGCGCGAGGCATCTATGGCTACACCTTC.

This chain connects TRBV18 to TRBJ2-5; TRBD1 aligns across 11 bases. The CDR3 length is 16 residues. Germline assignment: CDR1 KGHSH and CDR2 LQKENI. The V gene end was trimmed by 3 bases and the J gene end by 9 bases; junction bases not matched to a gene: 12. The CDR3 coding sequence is TGTGCCAGCTCACCGGACAGGGGGCAAGGGGCTGCGGCCCAGTACTTC. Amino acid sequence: CASSPDRGQGAAAQYF.

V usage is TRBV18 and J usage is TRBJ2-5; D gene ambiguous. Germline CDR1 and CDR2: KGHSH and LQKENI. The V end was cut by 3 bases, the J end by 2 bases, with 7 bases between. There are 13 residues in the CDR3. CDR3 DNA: TGTGCCAGCTCACCGCAGCTACAAGAGACCCAGTACTTC. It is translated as CASSPQLQETQYF.

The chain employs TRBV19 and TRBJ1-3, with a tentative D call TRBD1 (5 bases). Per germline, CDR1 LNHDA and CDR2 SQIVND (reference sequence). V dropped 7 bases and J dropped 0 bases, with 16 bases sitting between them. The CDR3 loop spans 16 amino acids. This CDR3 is CASMWGTPSSGNTIYF. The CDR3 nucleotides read TGTGCCAGTATGTGGGGCACCCCTAGCTCTGGAAACACCATATATTTT.

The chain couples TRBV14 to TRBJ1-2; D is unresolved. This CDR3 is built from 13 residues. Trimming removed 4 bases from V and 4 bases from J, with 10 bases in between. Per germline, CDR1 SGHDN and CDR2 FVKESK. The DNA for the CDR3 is TGTGCCAGCAGCCCCTCTCAATTCTATGGCTACACCTTC. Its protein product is CASSPSQFYGYTF. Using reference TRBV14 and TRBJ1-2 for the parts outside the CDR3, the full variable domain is EAGVTQFPSHSVIEKGQTVTLRCDPISGHDNLYWYRRVMGKEIKFLLHFVKESKQDESGMPNNRFLAERTGGTYSTLKVQPAELEDSGVYFCASSPSQFYGYTFGSGTRLTVV.

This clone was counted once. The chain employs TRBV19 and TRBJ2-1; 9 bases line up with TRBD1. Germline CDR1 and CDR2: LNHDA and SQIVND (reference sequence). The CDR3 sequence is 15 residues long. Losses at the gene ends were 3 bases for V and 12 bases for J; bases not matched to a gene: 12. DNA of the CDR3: TGTGCCAGTAGTATGGGACAGGGTATTACAATGAGGCAGTTCTTC. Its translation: CASSMGQGITMRQFF.

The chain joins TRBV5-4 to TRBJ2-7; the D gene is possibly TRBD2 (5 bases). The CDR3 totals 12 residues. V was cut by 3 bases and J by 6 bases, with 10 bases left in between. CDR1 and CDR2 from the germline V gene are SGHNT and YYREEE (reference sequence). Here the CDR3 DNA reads TGTGCCAGCAGCTCCGGGCTAGCCGAGCAGTACTTC. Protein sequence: CASSSGLAEQYF.

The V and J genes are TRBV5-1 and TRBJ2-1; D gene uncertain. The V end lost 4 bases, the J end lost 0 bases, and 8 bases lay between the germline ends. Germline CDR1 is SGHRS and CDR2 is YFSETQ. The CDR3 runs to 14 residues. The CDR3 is CASSLTTSYNEQFF. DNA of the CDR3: TGCGCCAGCAGCCTGACAACCTCCTACAATGAGCAGTTCTTC.

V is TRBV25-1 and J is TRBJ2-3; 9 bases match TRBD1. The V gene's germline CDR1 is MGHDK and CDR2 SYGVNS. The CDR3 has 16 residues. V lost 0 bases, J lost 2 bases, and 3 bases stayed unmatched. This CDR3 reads CASSEYRTGVTDTQYF. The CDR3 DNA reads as TGTGCCAGCAGTGAATATAGGACAGGGGTCACAGATACGCAGTATTTT.

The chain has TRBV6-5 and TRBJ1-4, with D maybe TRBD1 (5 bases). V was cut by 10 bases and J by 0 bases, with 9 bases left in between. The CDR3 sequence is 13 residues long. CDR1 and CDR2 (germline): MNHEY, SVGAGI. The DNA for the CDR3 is TGTGCCACGGGGCGGACAACTAATGAAAAACTGTTTTTT. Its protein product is CATGRTTNEKLFF.

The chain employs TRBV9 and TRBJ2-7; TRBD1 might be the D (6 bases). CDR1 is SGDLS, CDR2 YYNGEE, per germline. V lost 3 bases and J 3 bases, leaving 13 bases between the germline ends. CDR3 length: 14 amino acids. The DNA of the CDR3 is TGTGCCAGCAGCGGACGTACAGGGCGCTACGAGCAGTACTTC. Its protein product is CASSGRTGRYEQYF.

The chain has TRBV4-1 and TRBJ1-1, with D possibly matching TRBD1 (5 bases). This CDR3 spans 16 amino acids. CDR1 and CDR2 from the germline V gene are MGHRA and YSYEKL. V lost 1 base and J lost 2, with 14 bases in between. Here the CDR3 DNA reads TGCGCCAGCAGCCAAGTAGTCAGGGCGGGAAACACTGAAGCTTTCTTT. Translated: CASSQVVRAGNTEAFF.

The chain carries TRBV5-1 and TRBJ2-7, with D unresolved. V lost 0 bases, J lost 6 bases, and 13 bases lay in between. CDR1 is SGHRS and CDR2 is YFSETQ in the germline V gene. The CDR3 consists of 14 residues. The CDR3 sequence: CASSLASRPAEQYF. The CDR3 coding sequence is TGCGCCAGCAGCTTGGCGTCGCGTCCAGCCGAGCAGTACTTC.

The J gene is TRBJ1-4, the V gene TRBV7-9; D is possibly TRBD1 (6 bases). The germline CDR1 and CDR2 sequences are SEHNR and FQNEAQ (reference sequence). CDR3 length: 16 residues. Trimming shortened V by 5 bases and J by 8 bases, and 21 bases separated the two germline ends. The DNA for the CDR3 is TGTGCCAGCAGCCTCCTCGGGCCCCAGGGGAGGGAAAAACTGTTTTTT. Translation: CASSLLGPQGREKLFF.

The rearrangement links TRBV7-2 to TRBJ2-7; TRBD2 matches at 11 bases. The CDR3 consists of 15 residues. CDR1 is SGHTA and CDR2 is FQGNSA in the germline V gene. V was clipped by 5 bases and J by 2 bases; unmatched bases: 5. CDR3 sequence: CASSPTSGKTYEQYF. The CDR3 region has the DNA TGTGCCAGCAGCCCGACTAGCGGGAAGACCTACGAGCAGTACTTC.

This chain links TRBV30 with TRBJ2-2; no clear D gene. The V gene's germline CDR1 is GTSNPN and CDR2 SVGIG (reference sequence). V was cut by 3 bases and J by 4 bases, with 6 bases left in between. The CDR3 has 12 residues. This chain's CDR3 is CAWSDRTGELFF. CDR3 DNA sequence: TGTGCCTGGAGCGACCGCACCGGGGAGCTGTTTTTT.

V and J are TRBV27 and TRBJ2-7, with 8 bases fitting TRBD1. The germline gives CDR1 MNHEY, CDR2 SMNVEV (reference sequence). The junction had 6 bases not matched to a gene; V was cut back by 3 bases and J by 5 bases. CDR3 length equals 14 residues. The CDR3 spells CASSFLGQGNEQYF. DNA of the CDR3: TGTGCCAGCAGTTTCCTCGGACAGGGCAACGAGCAGTACTTC.

CDR3 amino acids: CASSLDRPVSNQPQHF. The CDR3 nucleotides read TGTGCCAGCAGCTTAGACCGACCTGTCAGCAATCAGCCCCAGCATTTT. The gene calls are TRBV7-9 and TRBJ1-5, with D uncertain. Germline V gene sequence: CDR1 SEHNR, CDR2 FQNEAQ (reference sequence). V lost 1 base, J lost 1 base, and 11 bases lay in between. This CDR3 is built from 16 residues.